One sample yielded the 29 T cell receptor beta chains listed below, sequenced in a study of radiotherapy plus CTLA-4 blockade in lung cancer. Produced via immunoSEQ multiplex PCR; TCRdb's table is partial and in-frame only. The table includes about 77,000 clones, 70% to 80% detected once. The material was peripheral blood, obtained from a patient treated with radiotherapy plus ipilimumab. The receptor set was obtained from a human donor with non-small cell lung cancer whose response to radiotherapy plus ipilimumab could not be evaluated.

This clone was detected a few times. The chain recombines TRBV7-2 with TRBJ2-5, with a tentative D call TRBD2 (5 bases). The V gene's germline CDR1 is SGHTA and CDR2 FQGNSA. The V end lost 1 base, the J end lost 1 base, and 13 bases lay between the germline ends. The CDR3 covers 16 residues. CDR3 in DNA: TGTGCCAGCAGCTTAGATAGAGGGAGCGGCCAAGAGACCCAGTACTTC. Protein: CASSLDRGSGQETQYF.

In nucleotides, the CDR3 is TGTGCCAGCAGCAATAGCGGGGGGGCTTGGAATGAGCAGTTCTTC. It specifies CASSNSGGAWNEQFF. V usage is TRBV9 and J usage is TRBJ2-1, with 11 bases identical to TRBD2. Per germline, CDR1 SGDLS and CDR2 YYNGEE. J lost 7 bases, V lost 4 bases, and 7 bases had no gene match. This CDR3 is built from 15 residues. The variable domain in full, completed from reference TRBV9 and TRBJ2-1, reads DSGVTQTPKHLITATGQRVTLRCSPRSGDLSVYWYQQSLDQGLQFLIQYYNGEERAKGNILERFSAQQFPDLHSELNLSSLELGDSALYFCASSNSGGAWNEQFFGPGTRLTVL.

The chain joins TRBV5-1 to TRBJ1-2; 8 nucleotides match TRBD1. J was trimmed by 5 bases and V by 0 bases; bases with no gene match: 6. The germline V gene has CDR1 SGHRS and CDR2 YFSETQ. There are 15 residues in the CDR3. This CDR3 reads CASSLAAGGWYGYTF. The CDR3 nucleotides read TGCGCCAGCAGCTTGGCGGCAGGGGGCTGGTATGGCTACACCTTC.

Only one count was recorded for this clone. The chain employs TRBV30 and TRBJ1-2; D gene uncertain. This CDR3 contains 12 residues. Per germline, CDR1 GTSNPN and CDR2 SVGIG (reference sequence). Trimming stripped 5 bases from V and 8 bases from J, with 15 bases between. The CDR3 DNA reads as TGTGCCTGGCTGCGGCGGAGCTTCGGCTACACCTTC. Amino acid sequence: CAWLRRSFGYTF.

This sequence joins TRBV30 and TRBJ2-7; 8 nucleotides agree with TRBD1. J lost 2 bases, V lost 2 bases, and 2 bases had no gene match. The CDR3 runs to 13 residues. Germline values: CDR1 GTSNPN, CDR2 SVGIG (reference sequence). Here the CDR3 reads CAWSTGQAYEQYF. CDR3 in DNA: TGTGCCTGGAGTACGGGACAGGCCTACGAGCAGTACTTC.

Comments on this clone: An end of the junction does not agree with germline; a read error may underlie this. The chain combines TRBV18 with TRBJ2-1; 10 positions agree with TRBD2. Looked up from germline, CDR1 is KGHSH and CDR2 is LQKENI. This CDR3 comprises 16 residues. The CDR3 is CASSPLAGNSYNEQFF. CDR3 nucleotide sequence: TGTGCCAGCTCCCCACTAGCGGGAAACTCCTACAATGAGCAGTTCTTC. The entire variable domain, with the rest obtained from reference TRBV18 and TRBJ2-1, is as follows: NAGVMQNPRHLVRRRGQEARLRCSPMKGHSHVYWYRQLPEEGLKFMVYLQKENIIDESGMPKERFSAEFPKEGPSILRIQQVVRGDSAAYFCASSPLAGNSYNEQFFGPGTRLTVL.

This rearrangement joins TRBV10-3 to TRBJ1-1; D perhaps matches TRBD1 (6 bases). The germline V gene encodes CDR1 ENHRY and CDR2 SYGVKD. The germline V and J ends were trimmed by 2 bases and 0 bases, with 7 bases remaining between them. This CDR3 has 14 residues. CDR3 region: CAISETGLNTEAFF. CDR3 sequence (DNA): TGTGCCATCAGTGAGACAGGGCTGAACACTGAAGCTTTCTTT.

This clone was found a few times. V and J are TRBV5-4 and TRBJ2-3, with 8 bases that match TRBD1. V shed 4 bases and J 1 base; nucleotides not matched to a gene: 5. CDR3 size: 15 residues. Per the germline V gene, CDR1 is SGHNT and CDR2 is YYREEE (reference sequence). The CDR3 loop reads CASSSGQGGTDTQYF. CDR3 coding DNA: TGTGCCAGCAGCAGCGGACAGGGAGGCACAGATACGCAGTATTTT.

The chain joins TRBV9 to TRBJ2-7; D gene unclear. Germline V CDR1 and CDR2: SGDLS, YYNGEE. Trimming took 0 bases from V and 4 from J, leaving 11 bases between them. This CDR3 contains 14 residues. The CDR3 protein is CASSVGHGSYEQYF. The DNA for the CDR3 is TGTGCCAGCAGCGTAGGACATGGGTCTTACGAGCAGTACTTC.

The chain uses TRBV5-1 and TRBJ1-2, with 8 bases fitting TRBD1. V lost 0 bases to trimming and J lost 8 bases; unmatched junction nucleotides: 3. The CDR3 is 13 residues long. Germline V CDR1 and CDR2: SGHRS, YFSETQ. CDR3 sequence (DNA): TGCGCCAGCAGCTTGGCGACAGGGGACGGCTACACCTTC. It codes for CASSLATGDGYTF. The whole variable domain, remainder taken from reference TRBV5-1 and TRBJ1-2, is KAGVTQTPRYLIKTRGQQVTLSCSPISGHRSVSWYQQTPGQGLQFLFEYFSETQRNKGNFPGRFSGRQFSNSRSEMNVSTLELGDSALYLCASSLATGDGYTFGSGTRLTVV.

The V gene is TRBV13, the J gene TRBJ2-1, with TRBD2 matching 15 bases. CDR1 is PRHDT, CDR2 FYEKMQ, per germline (reference sequence). This CDR3 spans 17 amino acids. V lost 5 bases and J lost 4; bases outside the gene matches: 6. CDR3 coding DNA: TGTGCCAGCAGCCCCTGGACTAGCGGGAGGGCGTACAATGAGCAGTTCTTC. Its translation is CASSPWTSGRAYNEQFF.

This clone turned up a few times. This chain uses TRBV9 with TRBJ2-2; D is ambiguous. V shed 9 bases and J shed 0 bases, with 12 bases lying between them. This CDR3 is 14 amino acids long. Germline CDR1 and CDR2: SGDLS and YYNGEE. CDR3 region: CATTSSANTGELFF. CDR3 coding DNA: TGTGCCACCACCTCGTCGGCGAACACCGGGGAGCTGTTTTTT.

The chain couples TRBV5-1 to TRBJ2-7; D is perhaps TRBD1 (5 bases). This CDR3 is 15 amino acids long. Trimming took off 0 bases at V and 3 bases at J, with 13 bases between the two ends. The V gene's germline CDR1 is SGHRS and CDR2 YFSETQ. CDR3 sequence reads: CASSLGRVQGYEQYF. DNA of the CDR3: TGCGCCAGCAGCTTGGGCCGGGTCCAGGGCTACGAGCAGTACTTC.

This rearrangement joins TRBV5-1 to TRBJ2-3; weak D call: TRBD2 (6 bases). The germline gives CDR1 SGHRS, CDR2 YFSETQ. The germline V and J ends were trimmed by 4 bases and 5 bases, with 17 bases remaining between them. The CDR3 runs 15 residues. The CDR3 spells CASSTGGIRGDTQYF. CDR3 in DNA: TGCGCCAGCAGCACTGGAGGGATTCGTGGAGATACGCAGTATTTT. Variable domain in full (rest from reference TRBV5-1 and TRBJ2-3): KAGVTQTPRYLIKTRGQQVTLSCSPISGHRSVSWYQQTPGQGLQFLFEYFSETQRNKGNFPGRFSGRQFSNSRSEMNVSTLELGDSALYLCASSTGGIRGDTQYFGPGTRLTVL.

This chain uses TRBV7-8 with TRBJ1-2; D remains ambiguous. This CDR3 has 15 residues. In germline, CDR1 is SGHVS, CDR2 FQNEAQ. The V end was cut by 3 bases, the J end by 5 bases, with 16 bases between. CDR3 DNA sequence: TGTGCCAGCAGCTTTCTGCCGGGATCACTGTATGGCTACACCTTC. This gives the protein CASSFLPGSLYGYTF.

The chain links TRBV7-2 to TRBJ2-7; TRBD1 agrees at 9 bases. The CDR3 is 14 residues long. The germline V gene encodes CDR1 SGHTA and CDR2 FQGNSA. Unmatched junction bases numbered 8, after V lost 5 bases and J lost 6 bases. This chain's CDR3 is CASSPGTGRVEQYF. DNA for the CDR3: TGTGCCAGCAGCCCCGGGACAGGGAGGGTCGAGCAGTACTTC.

The sample holds a few counts of this clone. The chain has TRBV5-1 and TRBJ1-1; 7 nucleotides agree with TRBD1. V lost 1 base and J lost 1; bases outside the gene matches: 1. Germline V gene data show CDR1 as SGHRS and CDR2 as YFSETQ. The CDR3 consists of 14 residues. In DNA form, the CDR3 reads TGCGCCAGCAGCTTGAACAGGGGGAACACTGAAGCTTTCTTT. Translating gives CASSLNRGNTEAFF.

This clone occurred a few times. This CDR3 reads CASSLGTSGGDVGTDTQYF. The CDR3 DNA reads as TGCGCCAGCAGCCTAGGGACTAGCGGGGGGGACGTGGGCACAGATACGCAGTATTTT. J is TRBJ2-3 and V is TRBV5-1; TRBD2 agrees at 16 bases. Germline CDR1 and CDR2: SGHRS and YFSETQ. This CDR3 spans 19 amino acids. J was trimmed by 1 base and V by 4 bases; bases with no gene match: 9.

This chain uses TRBV5-4 with TRBJ2-5; 7 bases align to TRBD1. Losses at the gene ends were 3 bases for V and 2 bases for J; bases not matched to a gene: 4. Germline values: CDR1 SGHNT, CDR2 YYREEE (reference sequence). CDR3 length equals 14 residues. CDR3 DNA: TGTGCCAGCAGCTCCGGGACAGCTCAAGAGACCCAGTACTTC. Residues: CASSSGTAQETQYF.

This clone was detected once. V and J are TRBV11-2 and TRBJ2-3, with TRBD2 matching over 8 bases. The CDR3 has 15 amino acids. CDR1 is SGHAT and CDR2 is FQNNGV in the germline V gene. V gave up 3 bases and J gave up 6 bases; unmatched junction bases: 8. The CDR3 loop is CASSFLSGGGDTQYF. DNA for the CDR3: TGTGCCAGCAGCTTTTTAAGCGGGGGAGGGGATACGCAGTATTTT.

The chain joins TRBV5-1 to TRBJ1-2, with 9 positions matching TRBD1. CDR1 is SGHRS and CDR2 is YFSETQ in the germline V gene. Unmatched junction bases numbered 2, after V lost 0 bases and J lost 5 bases. The CDR3 runs to 14 residues. The chain's CDR3 is CASSLEGTGYGYTF. The CDR3 DNA sequence: TGCGCCAGCAGCTTGGAAGGGACAGGGTATGGCTACACCTTC.

The chain links TRBV7-2 to TRBJ1-3, with D maybe TRBD1 (6 bases). The ends were cut back, 1 base at V and 4 bases at J, with 14 bases in the middle. CDR3 length: 16 residues. Germline V gene sequence: CDR1 SGHTA, CDR2 FQGNSA. CDR3 in amino acids: CASSLGTVNSGNTIYF. CDR3 sequence (DNA): TGTGCCAGCAGCTTAGGGACAGTCAATTCGGGAAACACCATATATTTT.

The chain couples TRBV4-1 to TRBJ2-3, with D possibly being TRBD2 (6 bases). V gave up 2 bases and J gave up 4 bases, with 13 bases separating them. The CDR3 sequence is 15 residues long. Germline CDR1 is MGHRA and CDR2 is YSYEKL. The CDR3 DNA is TGCGCCAGCAGCCAAAGCGGGCGGGGTTCAGATACGCAGTATTTT. As protein: CASSQSGRGSDTQYF.

The chain combines TRBV18 with TRBJ1-5; tentatively, D is TRBD1 (6 bases). The CDR3 sequence is 15 residues long. V dropped 4 bases and J dropped 7 bases, with 17 bases sitting between them. Germline V gives CDR1 KGHSH, CDR2 LQKENI. CDR3 nucleotide sequence: TGTGCCAGCTCACTCACAGGGCTCGGTTTGCAGCCCCAGCATTTT. Its translation is CASSLTGLGLQPQHF.

The gene calls are TRBV7-2 and TRBJ2-5; 10 positions match TRBD2. V trimming: 5 bases; J trimming: 2 bases; junction bases outside the gene matches: 5. This CDR3 region has 15 residues. The germline CDR1 and CDR2 sequences are SGHTA and FQGNSA. DNA of the CDR3: TGTGCCAGCAGCGCTAGCGGGGGCATTCAAGAGACCCAGTACTTC. Its translation is CASSASGGIQETQYF.

The rearrangement uses TRBV27 and TRBJ1-6; 7 nucleotides line up with TRBD1. The CDR3 is 14 amino acids. The J segment lost 9 bases and the V segment lost 3 bases, leaving 5 bases of the junction unmatched. CDR1 is MNHEY and CDR2 is SMNVEV in the germline V gene (reference sequence). The CDR3: CASSLRGQGSPLHF. CDR3 DNA: TGTGCCAGCAGTTTGAGGGGGCAGGGTTCACCCCTCCACTTT.

V and J are TRBV6-6 and TRBJ2-5; the D gene is possibly TRBD2 (5 bases). The germline V gene has CDR1 MNHNY and CDR2 SVGAGI (reference sequence). The length of the CDR3 is 14 residues. V lost 0 bases to trimming and J lost 3 bases, with 8 bases between them. In DNA, the CDR3 is TGTGCCAGCAGTTACTCAGGAGCGGAAGAGACCCAGTACTTC. Translating it yields CASSYSGAEETQYF.

This chain links TRBV19 with TRBJ2-5; D may be TRBD1 (6 bases). The CDR3 sequence is 14 residues long. Germline V gene data show CDR1 as LNHDA and CDR2 as SQIVND (reference sequence). V lost 3 bases to trimming and J lost 6 bases, with 14 bases between them. CDR3 region: CASSMSAGVKTQYF. The CDR3 DNA reads as TGTGCCAGTAGTATGTCAGCAGGGGTAAAGACCCAGTACTTC.

This clone was counted at least ten times. The chain recombines TRBV2 with TRBJ2-7; D unclear. The V and J ends lost 6 bases and 3 bases respectively, with 3 bases between them. Germline V gives CDR1 SNHLY, CDR2 FYNNEI. The CDR3 loop spans 10 amino acids. The CDR3 sequence: CASRSYEQYF. As DNA, the CDR3 is TGTGCCAGCAGGAGCTACGAGCAGTACTTC.